This TCR beta chain was found in a study of identical twins' blood T cells. Regarding the study as a whole: V gene usage reportedly matched far better within twin pairs than unrelated donors. Each donor's most abundant TCRbeta clonotypes shared more CDR3 sequences with her twin than unrelated donors.

Each TCR cDNA library carried sample-specific barcodes on both ends. In TCRdb, the 5' RACE reads were re-called with MiXCR into one record per CDR3 protein. Counted here are hundreds of thousands of distinct CDR3 sequences, about 28% occurring once; the ten biggest clones make up approximately 6.6%. This CDR3 comprises 12 residues. Germline values: CDR1 LNHDA, CDR2 SQIVND (reference sequence). Likely shared infections and vaccines: all three twin pairs were reared together. The table lists this clonotype with a count of one. The antigen is undetermined. A much larger clonotype is one base distant, so this may be a read error.

The genes are TRBV19 and TRBJ1-2, with D possibly matching TRBD1 (5 bases). Sequenced: PBMCs. This sequence originates from a woman between 18 and 55 years old in good health. DNA of the CDR3: TGTGCCGGTAGTATTCGCGGGGACGGCTACACCTTC. This sequence encodes CAGSIRGDGYTF.